The clone carrying this TCR beta chain was detected many times. This record comes from a study of regulatory T cells in long-lasting Graves disease. Building the TCR beta libraries relied on iRepertoire HTBI primers, and CDR3 regions underwent Arm-PCR. TCRdb independently ran MiXCR on the multiplex PCR reads; one entry per CDR3 protein. The sample contains 400,000 to 650,000 distinct CDR3 sequences, 15% to 20% of which appear only once. The J segment lost 5 bases and the V segment lost 7 bases, leaving 13 bases of the junction unmatched. The CDR3 totals 16 residues. Germline CDR1 reads MNHNS; CDR2 reads SASEGT. The sample's time point: newly diagnosed GD, antithyroid drugs for less than 3 months. PBMC RNA was the source of the TCR library. This sample also appeared in a second study, on T cells in Graves' hyperthyroidism and ophthalmopathy.

V and J are TRBV6-1 and TRBJ2-1, with TRBD1 matching 8 bases. Sample: peripheral blood mononuclear cells (PBMCs), taken at new diagnosis, from a patient treated with antithyroid drugs. The TCR was taken from a woman aged 35 to 60 with Graves disease. CDR3 in amino acids: CASTLRQGTGDNEQFF. Here the CDR3 DNA reads TGTGCCAGCACCCTACGACAGGGGACTGGGGACAATGAGCAGTTCTTC.